Below are 10 T cell receptor beta chains sequenced from a single sample in a study of blood T cell repertoires in COVID-19. The protocol was immunoSEQ multiplex PCR, while the TCRdb copy is restricted to in-frame clones and leaves out a portion. The sample gives tens of thousands of clones, almost 85% of which show up once; around 7.2% is in the top ten. Sequencing was carried out using peripheral blood. The receptors stem from a man between 50 and 59 years old with active or convalescent COVID-19.

The rearrangement uses TRBV4-1 and TRBJ2-7; 9 nucleotides agree with TRBD2. The CDR3 totals 16 residues. Trimming removed 0 bases from V and 5 bases from J; junction bases left unmatched: 8. Germline V CDR1 and CDR2: MGHRA, YSYEKL. CDR3: CASSQERAGGPNEQYV. The CDR3 DNA sequence: TGCGCCAGCAGCCAAGAGAGGGCGGGGGGGCCCAACGAGCAGTACGTC.

This clone was found once. The V gene is TRBV5-8, the J gene TRBJ2-4, with a tentative D call TRBD2 (6 bases). The V end was cut by 4 bases, the J end by 0 bases, with 11 bases between. The germline gives CDR1 SGHTS, CDR2 YDEGEE. This CDR3 region has 15 residues. CDR3 sequence: CASSLRGAAKNIQYF. CDR3 sequence (DNA): TGTGCCAGCAGCCTCCGCGGGGCAGCCAAAAACATTCAGTACTTC.

This clone was picked up a small number of times. The genes are TRBV2 and TRBJ2-7; D is unresolved. V lost 3 bases, J lost 3 bases, and 6 bases lay in between. This CDR3 has 12 amino acids. Germline assignment: CDR1 SNHLY and CDR2 FYNNEI. CDR3 sequence (DNA): TGTGCCAGCAGTGATGAGATCTACGAGCAGTACTTC. It translates to CASSDEIYEQYF.

This clone was detected a few times. The chain employs TRBV6-1 and TRBJ1-2; D is unclear. The CDR3 is made up of 15 amino acids. Germline CDR1 is MNHNS and CDR2 is SASEGT. Trimming stripped 2 bases from V and 4 bases from J, with 14 bases between. The chain's CDR3 is CASSETLDIRYGYTF. Written as DNA, the CDR3 is TGTGCCAGCAGTGAAACTTTAGACATTCGCTATGGCTACACCTTC.

The rearrangement uses TRBV7-9 and TRBJ1-1; possibly TRBD1 for D (6 bases). The CDR3 covers 13 residues. Trimming removed 5 bases from V and 5 bases from J, with 12 bases in between. CDR1 and CDR2 (germline): SEHNR, FQNEAQ (reference sequence). The CDR3 coding sequence is TGTGCCAGCAGCCAGGGGTTGGGGACTGAAGCTTTCTTT. Protein product: CASSQGLGTEAFF.

This rearrangement joins TRBV30 to TRBJ2-3, with 15 positions matching TRBD2. The CDR3 is made up of 16 amino acids. In germline, CDR1 is GTSNPN, CDR2 SVGIG (reference sequence). The V segment lost 2 bases and the J segment 6 bases; nucleotides outside the gene matches: 6. CDR3 sequence reads: CAWSTGLAGGPDTQYF. The CDR3 DNA sequence: TGTGCCTGGAGTACTGGACTAGCGGGGGGGCCCGATACGCAGTATTTT.

V and J are TRBV14 and TRBJ2-7; TRBD1 is a possible D gene (5 bases). The V end was cut by 1 base, the J end by 4 bases, with 14 bases between. CDR3 size: 15 residues. CDR1 is SGHDN and CDR2 is FVKESK in the germline V gene. CDR3 bases: TGTGCCAGCAGCCAAGGTCAACAGGTTTTTTACGAGCAGTACTTC. Amino acid sequence: CASSQGQQVFYEQYF.

This clone was counted once. The chain employs TRBV14 and TRBJ2-1; unclear D gene. CDR3 length equals 15 residues. V was pared by 1 base and J by 3 bases, with 10 bases between. Germline V gene data show CDR1 as SGHDN and CDR2 as FVKESK. CDR3 nucleotides: TGTGCCAGCAGCCAAGGGTATCGAGACTACAATGAGCAGTTCTTC. Its translation: CASSQGYRDYNEQFF.

J is TRBJ1-4 and V is TRBV18; TRBD1 might be the D (6 bases). Per the germline V gene, CDR1 is KGHSH and CDR2 is LQKENI. This CDR3 comprises 15 residues. V was shortened by 6 bases and J by 4 bases, with 15 bases between the two germline ends. The CDR3 protein is CASSQDRPGNEKLFF. CDR3 bases: TGTGCCAGCTCCCAAGACAGGCCCGGTAATGAAAAACTGTTTTTT.

The J gene is TRBJ2-1, the V gene TRBV28; 7 nucleotides match TRBD1. The length of the CDR3 is 13 residues. Germline V gene sequence: CDR1 MDHEN, CDR2 SYDVKM. V lost 10 bases and J lost 0; bases outside the gene matches: 3. The CDR3 region has the DNA TGTGCCACACGGACAGGCTCCTACAATGAGCAGTTCTTC. Translation gives CATRTGSYNEQFF. Filled out from reference TRBV28 and TRBJ2-1, the complete variable domain reads DVKVTQSSRYLVKRTGEKVFLECVQDMDHENMFWYRQDPGLGLRLIYFSYDVKMKEKGDIPEGYSVSREKKERFSLILESASTNQTSMYLCATRTGSYNEQFFGPGTRLTVL.